Shown below are 20 T cell receptor beta chains from a single sample sequenced in a study of sequential checkpoint blockade in melanoma (dated by TCRdb to the late 2010s). The library was produced with the immunoSEQ multiplex PCR assay. In its TCRdb copy, this immuneACCESS table keeps in-frame sequences only and misses some clones. Where compared with another copy, unresolved V genes explain less than half of these, and the others have no known cause. The table for this sample lists some 25,000 clones; roughly 80% of them were counted only once. The top ten hold approximately 12% of the sample. The treatment or condition label corresponds to: randomized to nivolumab then ipilimumab (arm A) or the reverse (arm B). The sample here was CD8+ T cells sorted from blood (inferred from file names), taken from a patient given nivolumab and ipilimumab in sequence. These receptors came from a human donor with melanoma.

V gene TRBV18 combines with J gene TRBJ2-2; D might be TRBD1 (5 bases). The germline V and J ends were trimmed by 1 base and 6 bases, with 9 bases remaining between them. CDR1 is KGHSH and CDR2 is LQKENI in the germline V gene. There are 14 residues in the CDR3. The CDR3 region is CASSPQGAAGELFF. CDR3 nucleotide sequence: TGTGCCAGCTCACCACAAGGGGCAGCCGGGGAGCTGTTTTTT.

The rearrangement joins TRBV5-6 to TRBJ2-3; tentative D call: TRBD1 (5 bases). The CDR3 totals 14 residues. V was pared by 1 base and J by 4 bases, with 10 bases between. Germline CDR1 reads SGHDT; CDR2 reads YYEEEE. The CDR3 loop reads CASSLLGLADTQYF. DNA of the CDR3: TGTGCCAGCAGCTTGCTGGGGCTCGCAGATACGCAGTATTTT.

The CDR3 loop reads CATSPPTGMGTEAFF. The CDR3 nucleotides read TGTGCCACCAGCCCTCCGACAGGGATGGGCACTGAAGCTTTCTTT. This sequence joins TRBV15 and TRBJ1-1, with 7 bases matching TRBD1. Germline assignment: CDR1 LNHNV and CDR2 YYDKDF (reference sequence). The trim removed 5 bases at V and 4 bases at J, leaving 10 bases unmatched. This CDR3 contains 15 residues.

V usage is TRBV28 and J usage is TRBJ2-1; no reliable D call. V lost 1 base, J lost 8 bases, and 9 bases lay in between. Germline assignment: CDR1 MDHEN and CDR2 SYDVKM. The CDR3 extends over 13 amino acids. The CDR3 nucleotides read TGTGCCAGCAGTTTATATAGTAATCATGAGCAGTTCTTC. The encoded protein is CASSLYSNHEQFF.

The V and J genes are TRBV5-1 and TRBJ2-1; D gene unclear. The V and J ends lost 2 bases and 7 bases respectively, with 7 bases between them. The germline V gene encodes CDR1 SGHRS and CDR2 YFSETQ. The CDR3 has 12 amino acids. The CDR3 nucleotides read TGCGCCAGCAGCTTCGAGGTAAATGAGCAGTTCTTC. Its translation: CASSFEVNEQFF. Full variable domain (missing parts from reference TRBV5-1 and TRBJ2-1): KAGVTQTPRYLIKTRGQQVTLSCSPISGHRSVSWYQQTPGQGLQFLFEYFSETQRNKGNFPGRFSGRQFSNSRSEMNVSTLELGDSALYLCASSFEVNEQFFGPGTRLTVL.

The V call is TRBV6-1, the J call TRBJ1-1; possible D gene TRBD1, 6 bases. Between the trimmed V and J ends, which lost 3 bases and 5 bases, there was a span of 13 bases. CDR1 MNHNS and CDR2 SASEGT come from the germline V gene. The CDR3 totals 14 residues. CDR3 amino acids: CASSETGGLTEAFF. CDR3 DNA: TGTGCCAGCAGTGAGACAGGCGGGTTGACTGAAGCTTTCTTT.

V is TRBV13 and J is TRBJ1-4; possibly TRBD1 for D (5 bases). Germline CDR1 is PRHDT and CDR2 is FYEKMQ (reference sequence). CDR3 size: 14 residues. V was pared by 5 bases and J by 7 bases, with 14 bases between. This chain's CDR3 is CASSPHGRGEKLFF. The CDR3 nucleotides are TGTGCCAGCAGCCCACATGGGAGGGGTGAAAAACTGTTTTTT.

The chain is built from TRBV7-2 and TRBJ2-1; D uncertain. The CDR3 is made up of 14 amino acids. CDR1 and CDR2 from the germline V gene are SGHTA and FQGNSA. V was clipped by 2 bases and J by 8 bases, with 13 bases between them. The CDR3 DNA follows: TGTGCCAGCAGCTTACCGGGTACATGGGATGAGCAGTTCTTC. Translation gives CASSLPGTWDEQFF.

This clone was seen only a few times. The CDR3 here is CASSLEAGTYEQYF. Here the CDR3 DNA reads TGTGCCAGCAGCTTAGAAGCAGGGACCTACGAGCAGTACTTC. This chain uses TRBV7-8 with TRBJ2-7, with a tentative D call TRBD1 (5 bases). This CDR3 comprises 14 residues. Deletions cut 1 base from V and 2 bases from J, with 9 bases between. Per the germline V gene, CDR1 is SGHVS and CDR2 is FQNEAQ. The whole variable domain, remainder taken from reference TRBV7-8 and TRBJ2-7, is GAGVSQSPRYKVAKRGQDVALRCDPISGHVSLFWYQQALGQGPEFLTYFQNEAQLDKSGLPSDRFFAERPEGSVSTLKIQRTQQEDSAVYLCASSLEAGTYEQYFGPGTRLTVT.

The chain recombines TRBV28 with TRBJ2-7; 9 bases are shared with TRBD1. Unmatched junction bases numbered 4, after V lost 4 bases and J lost 3 bases. The CDR3 runs to 14 residues. The germline V gene encodes CDR1 MDHEN and CDR2 SYDVKM. CDR3 sequence: CASSYDRGFYEQYF. The CDR3 DNA reads TGTGCCAGCAGTTACGACAGGGGGTTCTACGAGCAGTACTTC.

The chain is built from TRBV7-3 and TRBJ2-2; tentative D call: TRBD2 (7 bases). The CDR3 runs to 16 residues. Germline loops: CDR1 SGHTA, CDR2 FQGTGA. Trimming left V 5 bases short and J 4 bases short, with 17 bases between. CDR3 residues: CASSHEPGGPTGELFF. The CDR3 DNA reads as TGTGCCAGCAGCCACGAACCGGGGGGCCCCACCGGGGAGCTGTTTTTT.

The rearrangement joins TRBV29-1 to TRBJ2-3; D ambiguous. There are 12 residues in the CDR3. CDR1 is SQVTM, CDR2 ANQGSEA, per germline. V was cut by 5 bases and J by 6 bases, with 12 bases left in between. The CDR3 DNA is TGCAGCGTTTGGGCCACTTCGGATACGCAGTATTTT. It translates to CSVWATSDTQYF.

The chain carries TRBV27 and TRBJ2-2; D call uncertain. V lost 4 bases and J 7 bases, leaving 7 bases between the germline ends. Looked up from germline, CDR1 is MNHEY and CDR2 is SMNVEV (reference sequence). The CDR3 contains 12 residues. The CDR3 loop reads CASSSNGGELFF. CDR3 in DNA: TGTGCCAGCAGTTCTAATGGCGGGGAGCTGTTTTTT.

This clone was found a few times. The chain is built from TRBV9 and TRBJ2-5; 7 nucleotides align to TRBD1. Trimming cost V 4 bases and J 4 bases; bases outside gene matches: 7. The CDR3 runs 14 residues. Germline V gene lookup returns CDR1 SGDLS and CDR2 YYNGEE. CDR3 sequence reads: CASSPTGSVETQYF. The CDR3 bases are TGTGCCAGCAGCCCGACAGGGAGCGTAGAGACCCAGTACTTC.

This CDR3 is CASAGGLVTDTQYF. CDR3 bases: TGTGCCAGCGCGGGGGGGCTCGTAACAGATACGCAGTATTTT. This rearrangement joins TRBV13 to TRBJ2-3; TRBD2 agrees at 9 bases. Looked up from germline, CDR1 is PRHDT and CDR2 is FYEKMQ (reference sequence). CDR3 length equals 14 residues. Germline trimming cut 8 bases from V and 3 bases from J; bases unmatched to any gene: 6.

The chain carries TRBV9 and TRBJ1-5; 10 nucleotides match TRBD1. The CDR3 length is 18 residues. The V gene's germline CDR1 is SGDLS and CDR2 YYNGEE. J gave up 2 bases and V 2 bases, and 10 bases lay outside the gene matches. In DNA, the CDR3 is TGTGCCAGCAGCGTTGCCCCGGGACAGGGGAACGGCAATCAGCCCCAGCATTTT. Residues: CASSVAPGQGNGNQPQHF.

This clone was detected only once. The V call is TRBV6-1, the J call TRBJ1-3; maybe TRBD1 (6 bases). The CDR3 is made up of 14 amino acids. The V end lost 3 bases, the J end lost 0 bases, and 6 bases lay between the germline ends. Germline lookup yields CDR1 MNHNS and CDR2 SASEGT. The chain's CDR3 is CASSETGSGNTIYF. As DNA, the CDR3 is TGTGCCAGCAGTGAGACAGGCTCTGGAAACACCATATATTTT.

This chain uses TRBV5-1 with TRBJ2-1; D is uncertain. Trimming removed 7 bases from V and 0 bases from J, with 2 bases in between. This CDR3 is 11 amino acids long. CDR1 and CDR2 (germline): SGHRS, YFSETQ. The CDR3 nucleotides read TGCGCCAGCCACTCCTACAATGAGCAGTTCTTC. Encoded protein: CASHSYNEQFF.

V is TRBV11-2 and J is TRBJ2-7; D uncertain. The CDR3 length is 12 residues. Germline CDR1 and CDR2: SGHAT and FQNNGV. V shed 4 bases and J shed 0 bases, with 4 bases lying between them. CDR3 amino acids: CASSSSSYEQYF. CDR3 DNA sequence: TGTGCCAGCAGCTCCAGCTCCTACGAGCAGTACTTC.

This clone showed up just once. This chain joins TRBV5-8 and TRBJ1-3; D possibly corresponds to TRBD1 (6 bases). Trimming pared 1 base from V and 0 bases from J, leaving 8 bases between. Germline values: CDR1 SGHTS, CDR2 YDEGEE. The CDR3 runs 15 residues. Here the CDR3 reads CASSLRTDSGNTIYF. CDR3 nucleotides: TGTGCCAGCAGCTTGAGGACAGACTCTGGAAACACCATATATTTT. The variable domain in full, with the rest retrieved from reference TRBV5-8 and TRBJ1-3, is EAGVTQSPTHLIKTRGQQATLRCSPISGHTSVYWYQQALGLGLQFLLWYDEGEERNRGNFPPRFSGRQFPNYSSELNVNALELEDSALYLCASSLRTDSGNTIYFGEGSWLTVV.